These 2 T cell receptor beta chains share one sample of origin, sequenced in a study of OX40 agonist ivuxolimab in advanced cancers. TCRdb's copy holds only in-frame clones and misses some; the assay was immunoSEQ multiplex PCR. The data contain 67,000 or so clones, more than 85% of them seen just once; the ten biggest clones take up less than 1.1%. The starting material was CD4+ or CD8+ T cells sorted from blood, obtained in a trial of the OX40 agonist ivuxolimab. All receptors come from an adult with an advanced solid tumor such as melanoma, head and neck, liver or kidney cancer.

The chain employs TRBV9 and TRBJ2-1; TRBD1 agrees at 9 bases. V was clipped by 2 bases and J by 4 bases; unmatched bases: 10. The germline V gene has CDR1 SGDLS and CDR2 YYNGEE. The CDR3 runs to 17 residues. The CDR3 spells CASSVDVPGTGYNEQFF. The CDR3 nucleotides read TGTGCCAGCAGCGTTGACGTTCCGGGGACAGGGTACAATGAGCAGTTCTTC.

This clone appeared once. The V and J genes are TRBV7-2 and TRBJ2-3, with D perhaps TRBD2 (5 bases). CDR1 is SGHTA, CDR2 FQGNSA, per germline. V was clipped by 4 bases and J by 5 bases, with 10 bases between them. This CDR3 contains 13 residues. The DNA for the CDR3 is TGTGCCAGCAGCTCACGGGGTGGAGATACGCAGTATTTT. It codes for CASSSRGGDTQYF.